This TCR beta chain was found in a study of cytomegalovirus exposure and HLA in healthy donors. Study-level information: Assignment to the Caucasian-associated ancestry cluster applied to less than 85% of the roughly 420 genotyped donors.

PCR used 60 Vbeta primers and 13 Jbeta primers. The repertoire was sequenced with immunoSEQ multiplex PCR; TCRdb's copy has only in-frame clones and lacks some. The sample holds under 200,000 clones; roughly four fifths are singletons and the top ten take approximately 12%. Remarks on this clone: Its target is unknown.

Points from the study as a whole: As a later analysis showed, a missense DCLRE1C variant was linked to trimming of TCR beta V- and J-genes. Some TCR beta chains (more than 150 of them) were listed as cytomegalovirus-associated.

CDR3 size: 17 residues. The V end was cut by 3 bases, the J end by 1 base, with 19 bases between. The V gene's germline CDR1 is SQVTM and CDR2 ANQGSEA. The rearrangement joins TRBV29-1 to TRBJ1-5; D not certain. Sequencing was done on a sample of PBMCs. This sequence originates from a man between 45 and 60 years old in good health and CMV-seropositive. The CDR3 DNA follows: TGCAGCGTTGATTTTGACGGGCCGGGAATAAGCAATCAGCCCCAGCATTTT. Encoded protein: CSVDFDGPGISNQPQHF.